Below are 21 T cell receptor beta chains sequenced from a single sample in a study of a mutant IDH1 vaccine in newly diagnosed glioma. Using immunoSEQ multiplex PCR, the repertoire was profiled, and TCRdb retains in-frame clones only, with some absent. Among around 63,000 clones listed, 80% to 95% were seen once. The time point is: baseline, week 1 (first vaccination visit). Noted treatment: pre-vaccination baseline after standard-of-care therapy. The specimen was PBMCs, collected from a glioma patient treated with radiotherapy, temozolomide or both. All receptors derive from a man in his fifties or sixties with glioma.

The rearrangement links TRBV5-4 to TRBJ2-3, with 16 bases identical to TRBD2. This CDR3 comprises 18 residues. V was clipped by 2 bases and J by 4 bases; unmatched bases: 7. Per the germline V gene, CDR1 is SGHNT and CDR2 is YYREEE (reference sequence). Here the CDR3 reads CASSFFGTSGGAADTQYF. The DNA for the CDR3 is TGTGCCAGCAGCTTTTTTGGGACTAGCGGGGGGGCTGCAGATACGCAGTATTTT.

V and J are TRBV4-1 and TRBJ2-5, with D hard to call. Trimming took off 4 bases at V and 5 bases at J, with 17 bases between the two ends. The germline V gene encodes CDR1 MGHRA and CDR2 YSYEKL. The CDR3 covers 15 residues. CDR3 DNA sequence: TGCGCCAGCAGCCCGAAGCAGCTCAACCCGGAGACCCAGTACTTC. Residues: CASSPKQLNPETQYF.

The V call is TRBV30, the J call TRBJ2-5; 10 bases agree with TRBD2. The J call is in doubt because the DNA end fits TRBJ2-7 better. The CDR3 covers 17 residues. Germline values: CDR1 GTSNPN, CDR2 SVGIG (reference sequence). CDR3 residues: CAWSVRPLAGVSYEQYF. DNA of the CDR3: TGTGCCTGGAGTGTACGGCCCCTAGCGGGAGTCTCCTACGAGCAGTACTTC.

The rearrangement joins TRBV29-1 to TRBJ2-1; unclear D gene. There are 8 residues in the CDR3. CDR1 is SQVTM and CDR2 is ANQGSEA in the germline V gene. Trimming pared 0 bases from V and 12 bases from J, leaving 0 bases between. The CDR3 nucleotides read TGCAGCGTTGAAGAGCAGTTCTTC. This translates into CSVEEQFF.

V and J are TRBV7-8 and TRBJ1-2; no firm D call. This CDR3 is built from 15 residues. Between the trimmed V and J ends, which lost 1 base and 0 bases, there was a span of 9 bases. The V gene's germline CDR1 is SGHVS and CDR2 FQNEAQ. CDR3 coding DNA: TGTGCCAGCAGCTTAGGCGACGACGCTAACTATGGCTACACCTTC. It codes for CASSLGDDANYGYTF. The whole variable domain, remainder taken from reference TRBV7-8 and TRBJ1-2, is GAGVSQSPRYKVAKRGQDVALRCDPISGHVSLFWYQQALGQGPEFLTYFQNEAQLDKSGLPSDRFFAERPEGSVSTLKIQRTQQEDSAVYLCASSLGDDANYGYTFGSGTRLTVV.

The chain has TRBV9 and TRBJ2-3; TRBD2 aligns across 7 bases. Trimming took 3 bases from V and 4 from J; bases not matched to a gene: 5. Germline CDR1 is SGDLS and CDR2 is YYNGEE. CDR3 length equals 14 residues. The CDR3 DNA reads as TGTGCCAGCAGCGCAGGGACTAACCCAGATACGCAGTATTTT. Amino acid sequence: CASSAGTNPDTQYF.

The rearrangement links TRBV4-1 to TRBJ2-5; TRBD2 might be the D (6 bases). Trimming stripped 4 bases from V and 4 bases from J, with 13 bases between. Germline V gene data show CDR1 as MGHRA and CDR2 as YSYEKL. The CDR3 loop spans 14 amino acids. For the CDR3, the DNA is TGCGCCAGCAGCCCAGGGACTTTCGGAGAGACCCAGTACTTC. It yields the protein CASSPGTFGETQYF.

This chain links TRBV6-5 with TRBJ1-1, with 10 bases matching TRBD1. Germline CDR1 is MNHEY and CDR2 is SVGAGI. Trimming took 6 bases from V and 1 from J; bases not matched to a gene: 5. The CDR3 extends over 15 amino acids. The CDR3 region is CASRLTGGTNTEAFF. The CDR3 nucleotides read TGTGCCAGCAGACTGACAGGGGGCACGAACACTGAAGCTTTCTTT.

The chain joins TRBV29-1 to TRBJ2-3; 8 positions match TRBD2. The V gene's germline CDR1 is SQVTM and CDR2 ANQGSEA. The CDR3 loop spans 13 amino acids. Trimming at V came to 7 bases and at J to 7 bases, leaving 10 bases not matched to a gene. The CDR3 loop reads CSATSGPGNTQYF. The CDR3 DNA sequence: TGCAGCGCAACTAGCGGTCCGGGGAATACGCAGTATTTT.

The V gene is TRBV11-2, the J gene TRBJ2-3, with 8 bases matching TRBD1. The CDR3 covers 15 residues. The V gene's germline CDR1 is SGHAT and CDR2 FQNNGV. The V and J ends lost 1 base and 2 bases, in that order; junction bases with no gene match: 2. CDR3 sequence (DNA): TGTGCCAGCAGCTTAGGGACAGGGATCACAGATACGCAGTATTTT. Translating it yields CASSLGTGITDTQYF. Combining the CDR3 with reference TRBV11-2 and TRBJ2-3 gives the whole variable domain EAGVAQSPRYKIIEKRQSVAFWCNPISGHATLYWYQQILGQGPKLLIQFQNNGVVDDSQLPKDRFSAERLKGVDSTLKIQPAKLEDSAVYLCASSLGTGITDTQYFGPGTRLTVL.

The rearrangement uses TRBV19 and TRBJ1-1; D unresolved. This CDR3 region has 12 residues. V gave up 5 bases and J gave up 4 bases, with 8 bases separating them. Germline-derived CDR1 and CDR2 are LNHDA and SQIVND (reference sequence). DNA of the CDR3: TGTGCCAGTAGTGTCGGTGTCACTGAAGCTTTCTTT. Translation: CASSVGVTEAFF.

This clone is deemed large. In DNA, the CDR3 is TGTGCCAGCAGCTTAACTAATGAAAAACTGTTTTTT. Translation gives CASSLTNEKLFF. The chain couples TRBV7-9 to TRBJ1-4; D unresolved. CDR3 length: 12 amino acids. Germline CDR1 and CDR2: SEHNR and FQNEAQ (reference sequence). V was shortened by 2 bases and J by 2 bases, with 0 bases between the two germline ends.

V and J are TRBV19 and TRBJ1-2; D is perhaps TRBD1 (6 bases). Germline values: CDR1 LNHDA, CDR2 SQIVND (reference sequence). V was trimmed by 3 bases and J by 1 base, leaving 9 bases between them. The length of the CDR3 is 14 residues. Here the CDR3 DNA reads TGTGCCAGTAGTATTGGGGGCAGTAACTATGGCTACACCTTC. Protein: CASSIGGSNYGYTF.

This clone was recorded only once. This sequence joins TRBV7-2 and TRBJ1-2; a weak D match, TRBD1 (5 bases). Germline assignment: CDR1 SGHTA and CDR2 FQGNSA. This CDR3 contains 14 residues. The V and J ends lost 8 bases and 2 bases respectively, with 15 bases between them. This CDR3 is CASPRQITNYGYTF. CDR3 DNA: TGTGCCAGCCCCCGACAGATAACCAACTATGGCTACACCTTC.

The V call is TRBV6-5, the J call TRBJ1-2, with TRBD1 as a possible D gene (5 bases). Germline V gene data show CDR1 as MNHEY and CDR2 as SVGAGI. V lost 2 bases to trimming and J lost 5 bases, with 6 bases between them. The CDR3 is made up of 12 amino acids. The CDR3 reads CASSYAGYGYTF. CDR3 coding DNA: TGTGCCAGCAGTTACGCAGGGTATGGCTACACCTTC.

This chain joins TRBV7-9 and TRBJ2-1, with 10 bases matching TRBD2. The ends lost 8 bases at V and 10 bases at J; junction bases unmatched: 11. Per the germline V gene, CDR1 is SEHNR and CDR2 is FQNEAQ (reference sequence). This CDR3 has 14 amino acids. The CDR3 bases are TGTGCCAGCGGAGCGGGAGGGGCTCATGCGGAGCAGTTCTTC. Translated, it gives CASGAGGAHAEQFF.

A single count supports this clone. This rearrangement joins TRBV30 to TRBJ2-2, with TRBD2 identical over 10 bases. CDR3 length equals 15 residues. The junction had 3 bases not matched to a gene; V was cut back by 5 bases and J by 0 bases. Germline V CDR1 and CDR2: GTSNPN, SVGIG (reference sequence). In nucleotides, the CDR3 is TGTGCCTGGGGTCTAGCGGGAGCGAACACCGGGGAGCTGTTTTTT. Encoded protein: CAWGLAGANTGELFF.

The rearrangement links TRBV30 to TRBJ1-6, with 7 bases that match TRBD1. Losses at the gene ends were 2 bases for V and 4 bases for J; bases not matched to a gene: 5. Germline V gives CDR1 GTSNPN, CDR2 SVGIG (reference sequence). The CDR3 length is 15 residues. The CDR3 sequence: CAWSPGTAYNSPLHF. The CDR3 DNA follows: TGTGCCTGGAGTCCAGGGACAGCTTATAATTCACCCCTCCACTTT.

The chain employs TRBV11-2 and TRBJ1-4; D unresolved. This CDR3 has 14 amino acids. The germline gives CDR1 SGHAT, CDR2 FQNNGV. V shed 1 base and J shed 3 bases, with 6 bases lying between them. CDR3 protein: CASSLGLSNEKLFF. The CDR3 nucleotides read TGTGCCAGCAGCTTAGGGCTGTCTAATGAAAAACTGTTTTTT.

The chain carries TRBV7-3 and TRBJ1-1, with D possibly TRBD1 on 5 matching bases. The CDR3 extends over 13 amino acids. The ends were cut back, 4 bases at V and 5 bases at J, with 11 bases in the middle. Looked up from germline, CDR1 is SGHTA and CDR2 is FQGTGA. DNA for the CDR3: TGTGCCAGCAGCTCCACGGGGCAGACTGAAGCTTTCTTT. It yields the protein CASSSTGQTEAFF.

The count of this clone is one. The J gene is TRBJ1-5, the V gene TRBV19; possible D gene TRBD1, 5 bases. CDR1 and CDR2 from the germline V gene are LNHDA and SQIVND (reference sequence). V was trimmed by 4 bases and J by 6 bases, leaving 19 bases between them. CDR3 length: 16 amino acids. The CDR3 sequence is CASSNQGKLASQPQHF. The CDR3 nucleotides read TGTGCCAGTAGTAATCAGGGAAAGTTAGCCTCTCAGCCCCAGCATTTT.